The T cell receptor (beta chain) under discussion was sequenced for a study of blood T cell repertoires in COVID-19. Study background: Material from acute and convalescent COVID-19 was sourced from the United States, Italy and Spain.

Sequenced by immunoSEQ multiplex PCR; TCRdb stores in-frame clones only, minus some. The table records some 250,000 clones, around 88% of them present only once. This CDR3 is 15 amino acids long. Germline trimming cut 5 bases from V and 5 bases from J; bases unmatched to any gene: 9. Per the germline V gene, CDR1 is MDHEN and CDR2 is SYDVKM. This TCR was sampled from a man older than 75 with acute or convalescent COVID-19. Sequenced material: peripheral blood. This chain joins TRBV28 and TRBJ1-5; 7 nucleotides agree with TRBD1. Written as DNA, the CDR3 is TGTGCCAGCAGTCGCATCGGGACAGCGTATCAGCCCCAGCATTTT. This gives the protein CASSRIGTAYQPQHF.